A single sample is the source of the 30 T cell receptor beta chains below, sequenced in a study of blood T cell repertoires in COVID-19. Here immunoSEQ multiplex PCR was the method, and the copy in TCRdb shows in-frame clones only, minus some. The sample lists 250,000 to 300,000 clones; 85% to 90% were seen once. The sequenced sample consisted of peripheral blood. The source is a middle-aged woman who had recovered from COVID-19.

V and J are TRBV6-2 or TRBV6-3 and TRBJ1-5; 8 bases are a match to TRBD1. The V gene's germline CDR1 is MNHEY and CDR2 SVGEGT. Trimming at V came to 5 bases and at J to 2 bases, leaving 8 bases not matched to a gene. This CDR3 spans 16 amino acids. The CDR3 nucleotides are TGTGCCAGCAGTCCCCAGGGGGCGCGGGGCAATCAGCCCCAGCATTTT. Protein product: CASSPQGARGNQPQHF.

About this clone: Other DNA sequences from this sample encode an identical CDR3 as well. This chain links TRBV18 with TRBJ1-5; D possibly corresponds to TRBD1 (5 bases). The CDR3 loop spans 15 amino acids. CDR1 and CDR2 (germline): KGHSH, LQKENI. Trimming pared 1 base from V and 1 base from J, leaving 8 bases between. The CDR3 is CASSPRGGSNQPQHF. The CDR3, as DNA: TGTGCCAGCTCACCACGCGGGGGAAGCAATCAGCCCCAGCATTTT.

This sequence joins TRBV9 and TRBJ2-5; 9 bases fit TRBD1. Germline V lookup: CDR1 SGDLS, CDR2 YYNGEE. The V and J ends lost 3 bases and 5 bases, in that order; junction bases with no gene match: 5. The CDR3 runs to 14 residues. The CDR3 bases are TGTGCCAGCAGCGGGACAGGGGCTGGGGAGACCCAGTACTTC. Translation: CASSGTGAGETQYF.

This clone was seen more than once but under ten times. The rearrangement uses TRBV5-1 and TRBJ1-5; D is ambiguous. Germline assignment: CDR1 SGHRS and CDR2 YFSETQ. With 0 bases removed from V and 6 bases from J, the gap between germline ends came to 13 bases. This CDR3 is built from 15 residues. The CDR3 protein is CASSLAPDWIQPQHF. Here the CDR3 DNA reads TGCGCCAGCAGCTTGGCTCCCGACTGGATTCAGCCCCAGCATTTT.

This clone was observed a single time. The chain's CDR3 is CASSSRVEQYF. DNA of the CDR3: TGTGCCAGCAGCTCCCGGGTCGAGCAGTACTTC. V is TRBV7-2 and J is TRBJ2-7; D is unclear. The germline V gene has CDR1 SGHTA and CDR2 FQGNSA. The V end was cut by 4 bases, the J end by 6 bases, with 7 bases between. CDR3 size: 11 residues.

The chain joins TRBV5-4 to TRBJ2-1, with 9 nucleotides matching TRBD2. Germline CDR1 reads SGHNT; CDR2 reads YYREEE (reference sequence). V was clipped by 0 bases and J by 6 bases; unmatched bases: 4. The CDR3 totals 15 residues. CDR3 DNA sequence: TGTGCCAGCAGCTTGGCGGGACTAGCCCGCAATGAGCAGTTCTTC. It translates to CASSLAGLARNEQFF.

This chain joins TRBV24-1 and TRBJ2-1, with a tentative D call TRBD1 (5 bases). This CDR3 comprises 13 residues. V was pared by 6 bases and J by 8 bases, with 13 bases between. CDR1 is KGHDR, CDR2 SFDVKD, per germline. The CDR3 nucleotides are TGTGCCACCAGTACAGGCCCCATGGATGAGCAGTTCTTC. The encoded protein is CATSTGPMDEQFF.

The CDR3 reads CASCSVDKTYEQYF. The CDR3 coding sequence is TGTGCCAGCTGCTCGGTAGACAAGACCTACGAGCAGTACTTC. The chain recombines TRBV5-6 with TRBJ2-7; no definite D call. This CDR3 spans 14 amino acids. CDR1 and CDR2 from the germline V gene are SGHDT and YYEEEE. Trimming stripped 7 bases from V and 2 bases from J, with 16 bases between.

This clone was seen a single time. The chain is built from TRBV19 and TRBJ1-5; D gene uncertain. In germline, CDR1 is LNHDA, CDR2 SQIVND (reference sequence). The V and J ends lost 6 bases and 5 bases respectively, with 14 bases between them. The CDR3 is made up of 14 amino acids. CDR3 in amino acids: CASSGRTDYQPQHF. Here the CDR3 DNA reads TGTGCCAGTAGCGGAAGGACGGACTATCAGCCCCAGCATTTT.

The chain links TRBV27 to TRBJ1-1; the D gene is possibly TRBD1 (5 bases). Trimming took 5 bases from V and 4 from J, leaving 14 bases between them. This CDR3 region has 14 residues. Germline lookup yields CDR1 MNHEY and CDR2 SMNVEV (reference sequence). This chain's CDR3 is CASSLAQGTTEAFF. The CDR3 DNA reads as TGTGCCAGCAGTCTCGCTCAGGGTACCACTGAAGCTTTCTTT.

The chain combines TRBV23-1 with TRBJ1-2; TRBD1 might be the D (5 bases). TRBV23-1 is classed as an ORF, of uncertain function. The V gene lost 0 bases and the J gene lost 8 bases, with 16 bases spanning the gap. The CDR3 sequence is 15 residues long. CDR3 sequence (DNA): TGCGCCAGCAGTCAATCCATTGGGGAGGGGAAGGGCTACACCTTC. Its translation: CASSQSIGEGKGYTF.

The chain has TRBV7-9 and TRBJ1-3; D ambiguous. The V end lost 5 bases, the J end lost 4 bases, and 9 bases lay between the germline ends. The germline V gene encodes CDR1 SEHNR and CDR2 FQNEAQ (reference sequence). The CDR3 loop spans 13 amino acids. In DNA, the CDR3 is TGTGCCAGCAGCCCTCCCGCGGGAAACACCATATATTTT. This codes for CASSPPAGNTIYF. Full variable domain (missing parts from reference TRBV7-9 and TRBJ1-3): DTGVSQNPRHKITKRGQNVTFRCDPISEHNRLYWYRQTLGQGPEFLTYFQNEAQLEKSRLLSDRFSAERPKGSFSTLEIQRTEQGDSAMYLCASSPPAGNTIYFGEGSWLTVV.

This clone appeared a single time. The chain uses TRBV10-3 and TRBJ2-2; TRBD2 is a possible D gene (5 bases). Between the trimmed V and J ends, which lost 3 bases and 6 bases, there was a span of 11 bases. CDR3 length: 14 amino acids. Germline loops: CDR1 ENHRY, CDR2 SYGVKD. The CDR3 nucleotides are TGTGCCATCAGTGACTTCCTAGCCCCCGGGGAGCTGTTTTTT. Amino acids: CAISDFLAPGELFF.

The rearrangement joins TRBV6-2 or TRBV6-3 to TRBJ2-2, with D tentatively TRBD1 (5 bases). V lost 6 bases and J 5 bases, leaving 13 bases between the germline ends. The CDR3 consists of 14 residues. Germline loops: CDR1 MNHEY, CDR2 SVGEGT. Here the CDR3 reads CASSAGQFTGELFF. CDR3 nucleotide sequence: TGTGCCAGCAGCGCCGGACAATTTACCGGGGAGCTGTTTTTT.

V gene TRBV6-5 combines with J gene TRBJ2-1; 10 bases agree with TRBD2. The trim removed 5 bases at V and 6 bases at J, leaving 7 bases unmatched. Germline loops: CDR1 MNHEY, CDR2 SVGAGI. The CDR3 loop spans 15 amino acids. As DNA, the CDR3 is TGTGCCAGCAGTAACGGGAGGACTAGCGGCAATGAGCAGTTCTTC. This sequence encodes CASSNGRTSGNEQFF.

This clone was counted a single time. The chain has TRBV9 and TRBJ2-1, with a tentative D call TRBD2 (6 bases). In germline, CDR1 is SGDLS, CDR2 YYNGEE. The CDR3 consists of 12 residues. V was shortened by 3 bases and J by 13 bases, with 14 bases between the two germline ends. The CDR3 protein is CASSGLVGGQFF. The CDR3 DNA sequence: TGTGCCAGCAGCGGCCTGGTGGGGGGTCAGTTCTTC. Looking up the rest from reference TRBV9 and TRBJ2-1 gives the full variable domain: DSGVTQTPKHLITATGQRVTLRCSPRSGDLSVYWYQQSLDQGLQFLIQYYNGEERAKGNILERFSAQQFPDLHSELNLSSLELGDSALYFCASSGLVGGQFFGPGTRLTVL.

The chain recombines TRBV27 with TRBJ1-4; 7 bases match TRBD1. Trimming at V came to 4 bases and at J to 4 bases, leaving 3 bases not matched to a gene. Germline V CDR1 and CDR2: MNHEY, SMNVEV (reference sequence). CDR3 size: 14 residues. CDR3 nucleotide sequence: TGTGCCAGCAGTTACAGGGGAGGTAATGAAAAACTGTTTTTT. Its protein is CASSYRGGNEKLFF.

The chain employs TRBV6-7 and TRBJ2-1; 9 bases match TRBD2. TRBV6-7 is given ORF status, its function remaining uncertain. With 2 bases clipped from V and 5 bases from J, the junction kept 13 bases outside the gene matches. The CDR3 is 18 residues long. The CDR3 reads CASSYTRWGREGHNEQFF. The CDR3 bases are TGTGCCAGCAGTTACACTCGTTGGGGGCGGGAGGGCCACAATGAGCAGTTCTTC.

Here the CDR3 reads CASSFADTQYF. The CDR3 nucleotides read TGTGCCAGCAGCTTTGCGGATACGCAGTATTTT. This chain uses TRBV5-5 with TRBJ2-3; D unclear. Trimming took 2 bases from V and 6 from J, leaving 4 bases between them. The CDR3 is 11 amino acids. Germline values: CDR1 SGHKS, CDR2 YYEKEE (reference sequence).

The genes are TRBV15 and TRBJ2-5, with D tentatively TRBD2 (6 bases). Trimming took off 1 base at V and 4 bases at J, with 13 bases between the two ends. Germline values: CDR1 LNHNV, CDR2 YYDKDF (reference sequence). This CDR3 is 15 amino acids long. CDR3 region: CATSRASTSAETQYF. CDR3 bases: TGTGCCACCAGCAGAGCCTCGACTAGTGCAGAGACCCAGTACTTC. The whole variable domain, filled in from reference TRBV15 and TRBJ2-5, reads DAMVIQNPRYQVTQFGKPVTLSCSQTLNHNVMYWYQQKSSQAPKLLFHYYDKDFNNEADTPDNFQSRRPNTSFCFLDIRSPGLGDTAMYLCATSRASTSAETQYFGPGTRLLVL.

The chain recombines TRBV7-8 with TRBJ1-2; 7 nucleotides align to TRBD1. The CDR3 totals 14 residues. The germline V gene encodes CDR1 SGHVS and CDR2 FQNEAQ. J lost 7 bases, V lost 5 bases, and 10 bases had no gene match. Here the CDR3 DNA reads TGTGCCAGCAGCCCTTCGGGACAGCCCGGTGGCTACACCTTC. This translates into CASSPSGQPGGYTF.

V usage is TRBV30 and J usage is TRBJ1-1, with TRBD1 as a possible D gene (5 bases). CDR1 is GTSNPN, CDR2 SVGIG, per germline (reference sequence). This CDR3 is built from 14 residues. The V end was cut by 0 bases, the J end by 0 bases, with 8 bases between. The CDR3 loop is CAWSVKGMNTEAFF. The CDR3 coding sequence is TGTGCCTGGAGTGTAAAGGGGATGAACACTGAAGCTTTCTTT.

The chain employs TRBV30 and TRBJ2-3; D unclear. CDR3 length: 14 amino acids. Deletions cut 0 bases from V and 4 bases from J, with 11 bases between. Looked up from germline, CDR1 is GTSNPN and CDR2 is SVGIG (reference sequence). In DNA, the CDR3 is TGTGCCTGGAGTGTACGGGTAGGCCCAGATACGCAGTATTTT. Translated, it gives CAWSVRVGPDTQYF.

The chain carries TRBV15 and TRBJ2-7; the match to TRBD2 covers 8 bases. Germline V gene sequence: CDR1 LNHNV, CDR2 YYDKDF (reference sequence). CDR3 size: 14 residues. V was clipped by 5 bases and J by 0 bases; unmatched bases: 3. The CDR3 spells CATSPRGGSYEQYF. Written as DNA, the CDR3 is TGTGCCACCAGCCCCCGGGGGGGCTCCTACGAGCAGTACTTC.

This clone has just one count. This rearrangement joins TRBV5-4 to TRBJ2-1, with 13 bases aligning to TRBD2. J was trimmed by 9 bases and V by 2 bases; bases with no gene match: 2. Germline V gene lookup returns CDR1 SGHNT and CDR2 YYREEE (reference sequence). CDR3 size: 14 residues. This chain's CDR3 is CASSLLAGGAEQFF. CDR3 DNA: TGTGCCAGCAGCTTACTAGCGGGAGGGGCTGAGCAGTTCTTC.

This sequence joins TRBV5-4 and TRBJ1-1; possible D gene TRBD1, 5 bases. Per the germline V gene, CDR1 is SGHNT and CDR2 is YYREEE (reference sequence). The V and J ends lost 4 bases and 6 bases respectively, with 22 bases between them. The CDR3 spans 16 residues. CDR3 residues: CASSQWSRRRVPEAFF. CDR3 DNA sequence: TGTGCCAGCAGCCAGTGGAGCAGACGCAGGGTCCCTGAAGCTTTCTTT. The complete variable domain, with remaining parts taken from reference TRBV5-4 and TRBJ1-1, reads ETGVTQSPTHLIKTRGQQVTLRCSSQSGHNTVSWYQQALGQGPQFIFQYYREEENGRGNFPPRFSGLQFPNYSSELNVNALELDDSALYLCASSQWSRRRVPEAFFGQGTRLTVV.

The rearrangement joins TRBV4-3 to TRBJ1-5; no reliable D call. CDR1 is LGHNA and CDR2 is YSLEER in the germline V gene. CDR3 length: 15 amino acids. Trimming cost V 1 base and J 7 bases, with 14 bases left between them. The CDR3: CASSQVLAGGQPQHF. CDR3 DNA sequence: TGCGCCAGCAGCCAAGTTTTGGCCGGAGGCCAGCCCCAGCATTTT.

This chain links TRBV18 with TRBJ2-5; possible D gene TRBD1, 5 bases. From germline, CDR1 is KGHSH and CDR2 LQKENI. The length of the CDR3 is 14 residues. The V and J ends lost 0 bases and 13 bases respectively, with 18 bases between them. This CDR3 is CASSPPVQASRGYF. CDR3 bases: TGTGCCAGCTCACCACCGGTGCAGGCCTCTAGGGGGTACTTC.

The rearrangement joins TRBV5-1 to TRBJ2-1; tentatively, D is TRBD1 (6 bases). CDR1 is SGHRS and CDR2 is YFSETQ in the germline V gene. V lost 0 bases and J lost 3, with 7 bases in between. CDR3 length: 14 amino acids. CDR3 sequence: CASSLVGGYNEQFF. CDR3 DNA: TGCGCCAGCAGCTTGGTAGGGGGCTACAATGAGCAGTTCTTC. The full variable domain, with the rest looked up from reference TRBV5-1 and TRBJ2-1, is KAGVTQTPRYLIKTRGQQVTLSCSPISGHRSVSWYQQTPGQGLQFLFEYFSETQRNKGNFPGRFSGRQFSNSRSEMNVSTLELGDSALYLCASSLVGGYNEQFFGPGTRLTVL.

The chain joins TRBV29-1 to TRBJ1-3; D remains ambiguous. CDR1 and CDR2 from the germline V gene are SQVTM and ANQGSEA. The CDR3 covers 11 residues. DNA of the CDR3: TGCGGCTTGTGGTCTGGAAACACCATATATTTT. It yields the protein CGLWSGNTIYF.